Sequencing of this T cell receptor beta chain was carried out in a study of cytomegalovirus exposure and HLA in healthy donors. Findings of the study overall: A link between a missense DCLRE1C variant and TCR beta V- and J-gene trimming emerged from a later analysis. An analysis that was carried out later associated 15,000 to 20,000 TCR beta sequences with HLA alleles at 0.05 false discovery rate. As immune exposure information, only CMV serostatus was available.

With respect to this clone: Its antigen is currently unknown.

Germline CDR1 reads GTSNPN; CDR2 reads SVGIG (reference sequence). Trimming pared 4 bases from V and 4 bases from J, leaving 10 bases between. The CDR3 sequence is 12 residues long. With 60 Vbeta and 13 Jbeta primers, the PCR was carried out. The repertoire was sequenced with immunoSEQ multiplex PCR; TCRdb's copy has only in-frame clones and lacks some. The sample holds approximately 190,000 clones; roughly 84% are singletons and the top ten take 0.25% to 0.3%. The receptor's source is a boy younger than 18 in good health and CMV-seronegative. Sequenced material: PBMCs. This chain links TRBV30 with TRBJ1-1; no firm D call. Here the CDR3 DNA reads TGTGCCTGGAACAGACCTCTCACTGAAGCTTTCTTT. Its protein is CAWNRPLTEAFF.